Below, 23 T cell receptor beta chains from the same sample are listed, as sequenced in a study of T cells of healthy individuals. One entry per CDR3 protein, called by TCRdb with MiXCR from the 5' RACE reads. The sample contains around 79,000 distinct CDR3 sequences, about 5.5% of which appear only once. The source of these receptors is a female donor in good health.

Ten or more counts support this clonotype. The chain joins TRBV13 to TRBJ2-5; 11 nucleotides align to TRBD2. The J segment lost 4 bases and the V segment lost 0 bases, leaving 1 base of the junction unmatched. The V gene's germline CDR1 is PRHDT and CDR2 FYEKMQ (reference sequence). The length of the CDR3 is 15 residues. The CDR3 DNA follows: TGTGCCAGCAGCTTAGGACTAGCGGGAGCAGAGACCCAGTACTTC. Protein product: CASSLGLAGAETQYF.

On this clonotype itself: Relative to the germline gene, one junction end is altered; a read error may explain this. The chain carries TRBV12-3 or TRBV12-4 and TRBJ2-3; D gene unclear. The CDR3 spans 12 residues. The CDR3 sequence is CASGLSGDTQYF. CDR3 in DNA: TGTGCCAGCGGTTTAAGTGGGGATACGCAGTATTTT.

The chain uses TRBV12-3 or TRBV12-4 and TRBJ2-1, with TRBD2 identical over 12 bases. Losses at the gene ends were 5 bases for V and 8 bases for J; bases not matched to a gene: 10. The length of the CDR3 is 16 residues. The CDR3 here is CASSRTLAGGVYEQFF. The CDR3 DNA is TGTGCCAGCAGTCGGACTCTAGCGGGAGGGGTCTATGAGCAGTTCTTC.

This clonotype was observed at least ten times. The genes are TRBV27 and TRBJ2-3; 11 positions agree with TRBD2. V was clipped by 5 bases and J by 2 bases; unmatched bases: 3. The CDR3 totals 15 residues. CDR1 and CDR2 (germline): MNHEY, SMNVEV (reference sequence). CDR3 amino acids: CASSPGLADTDTQYF. The CDR3 DNA is TGTGCCAGCAGTCCGGGACTAGCGGACACAGATACGCAGTATTTT.

The chain recombines TRBV4-3 with TRBJ2-7, with 12 positions matching TRBD2. J gave up 5 bases and V 1 base, and 3 bases lay outside the gene matches. The CDR3 loop spans 15 amino acids. Germline V lookup: CDR1 LGHNA, CDR2 YSLEER. The CDR3 sequence: CASSQARLAGDEQYF. CDR3 coding DNA: TGCGCCAGCAGCCAAGCGAGACTAGCGGGAGACGAGCAGTACTTC.

This clonotype was counted ten times or more. The chain combines TRBV12-3 or TRBV12-4 with TRBJ2-1, with TRBD2 matching over 12 bases. The CDR3 totals 19 residues. The V and J ends lost 4 bases and 4 bases, in that order; junction bases with no gene match: 14. This CDR3 reads CASSSHPGTSGLPYNEQFF. The CDR3 DNA reads as TGTGCCAGCAGTTCTCACCCCGGGACTAGCGGGCTCCCTTACAATGAGCAGTTCTTC.

This clonotype was detected ten times or more. The genes are TRBV7-2 and TRBJ2-7; 8 bases are shared with TRBD2. Germline values: CDR1 SGHTA, CDR2 FQGNSA. With V trimmed by 3 bases and J by 6 bases, 7 bases remained unmatched. CDR3 length: 14 residues. CDR3 sequence: CASSFGSGSFEQYF. The DNA for the CDR3 is TGTGCCAGCAGCTTCGGGAGCGGGAGTTTCGAGCAGTACTTC.

This clonotype was seen more than once but under ten times. The J gene is TRBJ1-1, the V gene TRBV15; no reliable D call. The V end lost 0 bases, the J end lost 1 base, and 9 bases lay between the germline ends. CDR1 and CDR2 from the germline V gene are LNHNV and YYDKDF (reference sequence). This CDR3 region has 15 residues. CDR3 DNA: TGTGCCACCAGCAGAGATGTAATGGCGAACACTGAAGCTTTCTTT. Residues: CATSRDVMANTEAFF.

This clonotype was picked up many times. As DNA, the CDR3 is TGTGCCAGCACGGGGCGGGACCAGACCTACAATGAGCAGTTCTTC. It codes for CASTGRDQTYNEQFF. This chain joins TRBV6-5 and TRBJ2-1, with a weak D call TRBD2 (6 bases). The CDR3 has 15 amino acids. Looked up from germline, CDR1 is MNHEY and CDR2 is SVGAGI. The V end was cut by 7 bases, the J end by 2 bases, with 15 bases between.

This rearrangement joins TRBV12-3 or TRBV12-4 to TRBJ2-7, with 7 bases matching TRBD2. This CDR3 comprises 13 residues. The ends lost 7 bases at V and 6 bases at J; junction bases unmatched: 9. This CDR3 reads CASTQAGLPEQYF. In DNA form, the CDR3 reads TGTGCCAGCACCCAAGCGGGATTACCCGAGCAGTACTTC.

This clonotype turned up a few times. The V and J genes are TRBV19 and TRBJ2-2, with D possibly being TRBD1 or TRBD2 (6 bases each). The CDR3 has 13 residues. Trimming pared 9 bases from V and 6 bases from J, leaving 14 bases between. CDR1 and CDR2 (germline): LNHDA, SQIVND (reference sequence). The CDR3 here is CASMIRGAGELFF. CDR3 DNA: TGTGCCAGCATGATAAGGGGGGCCGGGGAGCTGTTTTTT. Looking up the rest from reference TRBV19 and TRBJ2-2 gives the full variable domain: DGGITQSPKYLFRKEGQNVTLSCEQNLNHDAMYWYRQDPGQGLRLIYYSQIVNDFQKGDIAEGYSVSREKKESFPLTVTSAQKNPTAFYLCASMIRGAGELFFGEGSRLTVL.

This clonotype was seen more than once but under ten times. The V call is TRBV28, the J call TRBJ1-1; D is possibly TRBD1 (5 bases). Germline values: CDR1 MDHEN, CDR2 SYDVKM. There are 15 residues in the CDR3. V was shortened by 1 base and J by 4 bases, with 13 bases between the two germline ends. The CDR3 sequence: CASSLYGGVFTEAFF. The CDR3 nucleotides are TGTGCCAGCAGTTTATATGGGGGGGTATTCACTGAAGCTTTCTTT.

The V call is TRBV29-1, the J call TRBJ2-5; TRBD2 agrees at 13 bases. The germline gives CDR1 SQVTM, CDR2 ANQGSEA. The CDR3 contains 12 residues. Germline trimming cut 7 bases from V and 4 bases from J; bases unmatched to any gene: 0. This chain's CDR3 is CSGLAGGETQYF. The CDR3, as DNA: TGCAGCGGACTAGCGGGAGGAGAGACCCAGTACTTC.

This clonotype was recorded at least ten times. This chain joins TRBV28 and TRBJ2-3; D is perhaps TRBD1 (5 bases). CDR1 is MDHEN, CDR2 SYDVKM, per germline. V dropped 6 bases and J dropped 6 bases, with 16 bases sitting between them. The CDR3 spans 14 residues. The CDR3: CASSFALGDDTQYF. The CDR3 nucleotides read TGTGCCAGCAGCTTCGCATTAGGGGATGATACGCAGTATTTT.

The table lists this clonotype with a few counts. The V call is TRBV10-2, the J call TRBJ2-2; TRBD2 agrees at 10 bases. The CDR3 contains 15 residues. The V segment lost 3 bases and the J segment 7 bases; nucleotides outside the gene matches: 5. Germline V gene sequence: CDR1 WSHSY, CDR2 SAAADI. CDR3 sequence reads: CASSELAGYDGELFF. In DNA form, the CDR3 reads TGCGCCAGCAGTGAACTAGCGGGATACGACGGGGAGCTGTTTTTT.

The chain joins TRBV7-6 to TRBJ2-1; TRBD1 matches 8 bases. The germline V gene has CDR1 SGHVS and CDR2 FNYEAQ. The V segment lost 5 bases and the J segment 0 bases; nucleotides outside the gene matches: 9. The CDR3 is 17 residues long. CDR3 protein: CASSTLWDRSSYNEQFF. The CDR3 region has the DNA TGTGCCAGCAGCACTCTCTGGGACAGGAGCTCCTACAATGAGCAGTTCTTC.

The CDR3 sequence: CASSPAETGNTIYF. The CDR3 DNA follows: TGTGCCAGCTCCCCAGCCGAAACAGGAAACACCATATATTTT. V is TRBV18 and J is TRBJ1-3; D ambiguous. V lost 6 bases, J lost 4 bases, and 13 bases lay in between. This CDR3 is 14 amino acids long. The germline V gene encodes CDR1 KGHSH and CDR2 LQKENI.

This clonotype was seen repeatedly, ten times or more. The chain links TRBV13 to TRBJ2-1, with 9 bases that match TRBD1. Per germline, CDR1 PRHDT and CDR2 FYEKMQ (reference sequence). V gave up 5 bases and J gave up 8 bases; unmatched junction bases: 7. The CDR3 consists of 14 residues. DNA for the CDR3: TGTGCCAGCAGCAGGGACAGGGCTTCTGATGAGCAGTTCTTC. Amino acid sequence: CASSRDRASDEQFF.

The chain uses TRBV7-3 and TRBJ2-2; 11 bases are a match to TRBD2. The germline V gene encodes CDR1 SGHTA and CDR2 FQGTGA. Trimming removed 1 base from V and 1 base from J; junction bases left unmatched: 8. This CDR3 region has 19 residues. DNA for the CDR3: TGTGCCAGCAGCTTAAAAGGGCTAGCGGGAGGAGGGAACACCGGGGAGCTGTTTTTT. It is translated as CASSLKGLAGGGNTGELFF.

V usage is TRBV11-2 and J usage is TRBJ2-3; D is unclear. V gave up 3 bases and J gave up 2 bases, with 9 bases separating them. Germline-derived CDR1 and CDR2 are SGHAT and FQNNGV. The CDR3 loop spans 14 amino acids. The CDR3: CASSLKTHTDTQYF. DNA of the CDR3: TGTGCCAGCAGCTTGAAAACCCACACAGATACGCAGTATTTT.

This clonotype came up many times. This chain connects TRBV29-1 to TRBJ2-1; 10 bases map to TRBD2. Germline CDR1 is SQVTM and CDR2 is ANQGSEA. Trimming at V came to 3 bases and at J to 5 bases, leaving 1 base not matched to a gene. The CDR3 sequence is 13 residues long. CDR3 in DNA: TGCAGCGTTGACAGCGGGAGGGACAATGAGCAGTTCTTC. Protein product: CSVDSGRDNEQFF.

This clonotype was recorded a few times. The CDR3 spells CASSLAPRGDSLGEQYF. The CDR3 nucleotides are TGTGCCAGCAGCTTGGCCCCTCGGGGGGATTCCCTAGGCGAGCAGTACTTC. V and J are TRBV5-5 and TRBJ2-7; 7 positions agree with TRBD2. The junction had 15 bases not matched to a gene; V was cut back by 0 bases and J by 6 bases. This CDR3 has 17 residues. CDR1 is SGHKS and CDR2 is YYEKEE in the germline V gene (reference sequence).

The chain couples TRBV30 to TRBJ1-2; D not certain. Trimming shortened V by 1 base and J by 3 bases, and 3 bases separated the two germline ends. CDR1 is GTSNPN and CDR2 is SVGIG in the germline V gene (reference sequence). This CDR3 is 11 amino acids long. CDR3 sequence reads: CAWSGHYGYTF. In DNA, the CDR3 is TGTGCCTGGAGTGGACACTATGGCTACACCTTC.